The T cell receptor beta chain described here comes from a study of blood T cells in healthy people across ages. At the level of the study: T cells yielded about one barcoded beta molecule per two cells through template switching.

V shed 0 bases, J shed 4 bases, and the junction held 7 bases outside the gene matches. Germline loops: CDR1 DFQATT, CDR2 SNEGSKA (reference sequence). The length of the CDR3 is 15 residues. It was with a sample-barcoded 5' primer and a J-beta primer mix that a second PCR of roughly 7 to 12 cycles was run. The authors tagged each cDNA molecule using a template-switch adaptor with 12 random nucleotides. Every sample produced at least 3 million CDR3-containing paired-end reads. In TCRdb, the 5' RACE reads were re-called with MiXCR into one record per CDR3 protein. There are about 640,000 distinct CDR3 sequences in the sample; roughly 30% occur only once, and roughly 14% lies in the top ten. In this sample, this clonotype turned up many times. Isolation per sample recovered at least 6.5 million PBMCs.

This TCR was recovered from a woman older than 75 in good health. The chain recombines TRBV20-1 with TRBJ1-2; 8 nucleotides match TRBD1. Sequencing was carried out using blood. CDR3 nucleotides: TGCAGTGCTAGAGATTCCCAGGGGGCCACCTATGGCTACACCTTC. Translated, it gives CSARDSQGATYGYTF.